Listed here is a single T cell receptor (beta chain). The source of the sample is a study of blood T cell repertoires in COVID-19. Overall study: Both acute and convalescent COVID-19 samples were obtained from the United States, Italy and Spain.

Germline V gene data show CDR1 as LNHDA and CDR2 as SQIVND (reference sequence). This CDR3 has 17 amino acids. J lost 1 base, V lost 1 base, and 3 bases had no gene match. Source study methods: Estimation of nucleated cell counts was performed using reference gene primer amplification. The protocol was immunoSEQ multiplex PCR, while the TCRdb copy is restricted to in-frame clones and leaves out a portion. Clonal size and the V and J genes are those of that table, whereas D and trimming came from the DNA. This table has approximately 290,000 clones, approximately 85% appearing once. The rearrangement uses TRBV19 and TRBJ2-2; 10 nucleotides line up with TRBD1. The sequenced material came from peripheral blood. The source of this sequence is a human donor with COVID-19, enrolled during active disease. The donor label of this sample is uncertain. The CDR3 DNA is TGTGCCAGTAGTATAGTTGGGACAGGGGTGAACACCGGGGAGCTGTTTTTT. Translated, it gives CASSIVGTGVNTGELFF.